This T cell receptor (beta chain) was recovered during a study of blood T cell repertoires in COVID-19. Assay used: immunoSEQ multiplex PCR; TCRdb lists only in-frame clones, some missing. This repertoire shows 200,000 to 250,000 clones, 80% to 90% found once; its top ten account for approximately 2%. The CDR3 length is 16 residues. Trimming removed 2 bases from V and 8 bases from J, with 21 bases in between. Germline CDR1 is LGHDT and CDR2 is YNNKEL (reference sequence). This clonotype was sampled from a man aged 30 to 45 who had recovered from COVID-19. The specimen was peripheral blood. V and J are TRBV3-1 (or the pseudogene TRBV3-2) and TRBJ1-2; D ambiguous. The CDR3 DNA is TGTGCCAGCAGCCAACGCCCCCCGGAGAGGGCTGAGGGCTACACCTTC. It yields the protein CASSQRPPERAEGYTF.